This is a list of T cell receptor beta chains from one sample in a study of shared clonotypes between healthy human individuals. Assay: immunoSEQ multiplex PCR; the TCRdb copy retains only in-frame clones and omits some. The sample holds about 2.4 million clones; 90% to 95% are singletons and the top ten take 0.13% to 0.15%. Source material: naive CD4+ T cells sorted from blood. The receptor source for this set is a man aged 18-30 years in good health. CDR3s include the opening cysteine and the closing phenylalanine or tryptophan. Each record gives: J gene, V gene, clone size, D gene, CDR3 protein, CDR3 DNA. D genes are given only for firm matches. Where a row states a size, it is once, few, many or the class of an expanded clone; other rows omit it.

TRBJ2-1 | TRBV11-3 | NA | TRBD1 | CASSLDRVEQFF | TGTGCCAGCAGCTTGGACAGGGTTGAGCAGTTCTTC
TRBJ1-1 | TRBV19 | NA | NA | CASTPTRGGTEAFF | TGTGCCAGTACCCCAACCAGGGGAGGCACTGAAGCTTTCTTT
TRBJ2-5 | TRBV9 | NA | NA | CASSVGGEKTQYF | TGTGCCAGCAGCGTAGGGGGGGAAAAGACCCAGTACTTC
TRBJ1-5 | TRBV25-1 | NA | TRBD1 | CASSGTGGGQPQHF | TGTGCCAGCAGTGGGACAGGGGGCGGTCAGCCCCAGCATTTT
TRBJ2-3 | TRBV18 | NA | NA | CASSPPAADTQYF | TGTGCCAGCTCACCACCAGCGGCAGATACGCAGTATTTT
TRBJ2-7 | TRBV5-1 | NA | TRBD1 | CASSLTGESYEQYF | TGCGCCAGCAGTTTGACAGGGGAGTCCTACGAGCAGTACTTC
TRBJ2-7 | TRBV18 | once | TRBD1 | CASSPGQGEQYF | TGTGCCAGCTCACCCGGACAGGGCGAGCAGTACTTC
TRBJ2-7 | TRBV2 | NA | NA | CASRRVGGASYEQYF | TGTGCCAGCAGGAGAGTCGGGGGCGCATCGTACGAGCAGTACTTC
TRBJ1-1 | TRBV10-3 | NA | NA | CAISEGHKEGMNTEAFF | TGTGCCATCAGTGAGGGCCACAAAGAGGGAATGAACACTGAAGCTTTCTTT
TRBJ2-1 | TRBV6-6 | NA | TRBD2 | CASIPTSRSSYNEQFF | TGTGCCAGCATCCCGACTAGCCGCAGCTCTTACAATGAGCAGTTCTTC
TRBJ2-5 | TRBV5-5 | NA | NA | CASSSQDQETQYF | TGTGCCAGCAGCTCGCAGGATCAAGAGACCCAGTACTTC